This TCR beta chain appears in the sequencing data of a study of shared clonotypes between healthy human individuals. Study-wide points: Tissue TCR repertoires likely differ from these blood-only repertoires.

Points on this clone: Its antigen is unidentified.

Repertoires were generated with immunoSEQ multiplex PCR, while TCRdb's copy carries only in-frame clones and drops some. The table has over a million clones, approximately 80% seen once. CDR3 length equals 16 residues. The ends lost 2 bases at V and 2 bases at J; junction bases unmatched: 8. Germline CDR1 and CDR2: GTSNPN and SVGIG (reference sequence). This receptor was taken from a man between 18 and 35 years old in good health. Some clones in this sample may be carry-over from other donors' samples. The sequenced sample was memory CD4+ T cells from PBMCs. Subset of the sample: CD45RA-negative fraction. The V gene is TRBV30, the J gene TRBJ2-5; TRBD2 aligns across 10 bases. The CDR3 DNA is TGTGCCTGGAGTAATCCGGGACTAGCGAGACAAGAGACCCAGTACTTC. Amino acids: CAWSNPGLARQETQYF.